These T cell receptor beta chains were read from a single sample in a study of blood T cell repertoires in COVID-19. Clones were sequenced by immunoSEQ multiplex PCR, and TCRdb holds only the in-frame ones, with some missing. The repertoire holds almost 45,000 clones, with about 70% as singletons. The sample consisted of peripheral blood. The receptors originated from an elderly man with acute or convalescent COVID-19. The CDR3 runs from the conserved cysteine through the conserved F or W. A D gene is named only where the DNA matches it firmly. Size values are once, few and many counts, or a class for expanded clones, and some rows have none.

j_call d_call v_call clone_size cdr3_aa cdr3_nt
TRBJ1-6 - TRBV5-6 few CASSAAGFYNSPLHF TGTGCCAGCAGTGCGGCAGGGTTCTATAATTCACCCCTCCACTTT
TRBJ2-1 - TRBV9 - CASSVGGLAFFYNEQFF TGTGCCAGCAGCGTAGGGGGCCTAGCGTTTTTCTACAATGAGCAGTTCTTC
TRBJ2-1 - TRBV7-9 - CASSLEGRTNEQFF TGTGCCAGCAGCTTAGAAGGCAGGACAAATGAGCAGTTCTTC
TRBJ2-7 TRBD2 TRBV28 few CATAREGLPFSGQYF TGTGCCACCGCGAGGGAGGGCCTTCCTTTCTCCGGGCAGTACTTC
TRBJ2-7 TRBD2 TRBV4-3 few CASSFERGTFYEQYF TGCGCCAGCAGCTTCGAGCGGGGGACATTCTACGAGCAGTACTTC
TRBJ1-2 TRBD1 TRBV5-8 - CASSLAGQGARGYTF TGTGCCAGCAGCTTGGCGGGACAGGGGGCCCGGGGCTACACCTTC
TRBJ1-5 - TRBV28 once CASSFYLDQPQHF TGTGCCAGCAGTTTTTACCTAGATCAGCCCCAGCATTTT
TRBJ2-1 TRBD1 TRBV6-1 - CASSEDRGSYNEQFF TGTGCCAGCAGTGAGGACAGGGGTTCCTACAATGAGCAGTTCTTC
TRBJ1-3 - TRBV3-1/TRBV3-2 - CASSQKHSGNTIYF TGTGCCAGCAGCCAAAAGCACTCTGGAAACACCATATATTTT
TRBJ2-3 - TRBV28 - CASSLYGGDTQYF TGTGCCAGCAGTTTATACGGCGGAGATACGCAGTATTTT
TRBJ2-4 TRBD1 TRBV28 - CASSGQGAQPKNIQYF TGTGCCAGCAGCGGACAGGGGGCGCAGCCCAAAAACATTCAGTACTTC
TRBJ2-1 - TRBV5-8 - CASSSGLGGEQFF TGTGCCAGCAGCTCGGGCCTCGGGGGTGAGCAGTTCTTC